This is a list of T cell receptor beta chains from one sample in a study of T cell responses to AZD1222 COVID-19 vaccine. Sequencing was performed with immunoSEQ multiplex PCR; in TCRdb, only in-frame clones are kept and a portion is missing. The sample lists about 130,000 clones, more than 70% occurring once. The sequences come from peripheral blood, collected on day 0 of AZD1222 vaccination. All receptors derive from an adult in good health. Each CDR3 is given with its conserved first and last residue. The D gene is left open where the match is weak. The size field is filled for only some rows; it gives once, few, many or a size class.

D: TRBD1
size: NA
V: TRBV29-1
J: TRBJ1-2
DNA: TGCAGCGTCGGGACAGGGAAAGGCTACACCTTC
CDR3: CSVGTGKGYTF

D: NA
size: NA
V: TRBV6-5
J: TRBJ2-1
DNA: TGTGCCAGCAGTTACAGTCCCAACGAGTACAATGAGCAGTTCTTC
CDR3: CASSYSPNEYNEQFF

D: NA
size: NA
V: TRBV24-1
J: TRBJ2-1
DNA: TGTGCCACCAGTGACCGAAATAAAGGAAAAAGTGGCAATGAGCAGTTCTTC
CDR3: CATSDRNKGKSGNEQFF

D: NA
size: NA
V: TRBV18
J: TRBJ1-6
DNA: TGTGCCAGCTCACCCTCGGGGGGGTGGTCACCCCTCCACTTT
CDR3: CASSPSGGWSPLHF

D: NA
size: many
V: TRBV7-9
J: TRBJ2-3
DNA: TGTGCCAGCAGCCCCTCCGCAGATACGCAGTATTTT
CDR3: CASSPSADTQYF

D: NA
size: NA
V: TRBV12-3/TRBV12-4
J: TRBJ2-7
DNA: TGTGCCAGCAGTCCCTTAGGAGCGCTGGGGCAGTACTTC
CDR3: CASSPLGALGQYF

D: TRBD1
size: NA
V: TRBV5-1
J: TRBJ1-4
DNA: TGCGCCAGCAGCGCCGGGACAGCTGCAACTAATGAAAAACTGTTTTTT
CDR3: CASSAGTAATNEKLFF

D: NA
size: NA
V: TRBV7-8
J: TRBJ2-3
DNA: TGTGCCAGCAGCTTAGGAGGGGAAAATACGCAGTATTTT
CDR3: CASSLGGENTQYF

D: NA
size: NA
V: TRBV25-1
J: TRBJ2-1
DNA: TGTGCCAGCAGTGAATATACGGCGGCAGGGATCTACAATGAGCAGTTCTTC
CDR3: CASSEYTAAGIYNEQFF

D: NA
size: NA
V: TRBV28
J: TRBJ1-2
DNA: TGTGCCAGCAGTTTGACGACGGACACCTATGGCTACACCTTC
CDR3: CASSLTTDTYGYTF

D: NA
size: NA
V: TRBV19
J: TRBJ2-2
DNA: TGTGCCAGTAGCGGGGGTCTTTTGGGTCAGACCGGGGAGCTGTTTTTT
CDR3: CASSGGLLGQTGELFF

D: NA
size: NA
V: TRBV19
J: TRBJ1-5
DNA: TGTGCCAGTAGGCCGGACAGCAATCAGCCCCAGCATTTT
CDR3: CASRPDSNQPQHF

D: NA
size: NA
V: TRBV6-5
J: TRBJ1-6
DNA: TGTGCCAGCGGACTCAGTGGACTTAATTCACCCCTCCACTTT
CDR3: CASGLSGLNSPLHF

D: NA
size: NA
V: TRBV4-3
J: TRBJ2-3
DNA: TGCGCCAGCAGCCAAGAAGCTGCAGGTGGCCCAGATACGCAGTATTTT
CDR3: CASSQEAAGGPDTQYF

D: TRBD2
size: NA
V: TRBV5-1
J: TRBJ2-1
DNA: TGCGCCAGCAGCGGCGGGGGGCGTGATGAGCAGTTCTTC
CDR3: CASSGGGRDEQFF

D: NA
size: NA
V: TRBV7-8
J: TRBJ2-1
DNA: TGTGCCAGCAGCTCCCAGAGCGGGCCCGGTAATGAGCAGTTCTTC
CDR3: CASSSQSGPGNEQFF

D: NA
size: NA
V: TRBV6-6
J: TRBJ1-1
DNA: TGTGCCAGCAACCAACAGGGCTACACTGAAGCTTTCTTT
CDR3: CASNQQGYTEAFF

D: TRBD2
size: NA
V: TRBV2
J: TRBJ2-1
DNA: TGTGCCAGCAGAGAACTAGCGGGGGGCTACAATGAGCAGTTCTTC
CDR3: CASRELAGGYNEQFF

D: NA
size: NA
V: TRBV5-1
J: TRBJ1-5
DNA: TGCGCCAGCAGCCTTTCGGGGCAGGGTCAGCCCCAGCATTTT
CDR3: CASSLSGQGQPQHF

D: NA
size: once
V: TRBV7-3
J: TRBJ2-1
DNA: TGTGCCAGCAGCCACGGGGAGAGGGGTGAGCAGTTCTTC
CDR3: CASSHGERGEQFF

D: NA
size: NA
V: TRBV5-1
J: TRBJ2-1
DNA: TGCGCCAGCAGCTTGGCGTCACAGGGACCCAATGAGCAGTTCTTC
CDR3: CASSLASQGPNEQFF

D: TRBD2
size: NA
V: TRBV7-3
J: TRBJ2-3
DNA: TGTGCCAGCAGCTTGACTAGCGGGGGGGAAGATACGCAGTATTTT
CDR3: CASSLTSGGEDTQYF

D: NA
size: once
V: TRBV20-1
J: TRBJ2-7
DNA: TGCAGTGCTAGGGATTACGAGCAGTACTTC
CDR3: CSARDYEQYF

D: NA
size: NA
V: TRBV6-2/TRBV6-3
J: TRBJ2-6
DNA: TGTGCCAGCAGTATACCCGTCGCCGGGGCCAACGTCCTGACTTTC
CDR3: CASSIPVAGANVLTF

D: NA
size: NA
V: TRBV6-4
J: TRBJ2-5
DNA: TGTGCCAGCAGTGCGGGACAAGAGACCCAGTACTTC
CDR3: CASSAGQETQYF

D: NA
size: NA
V: TRBV5-1
J: TRBJ2-1
DNA: TGCGCCAGCAGCTTGGAGTTCCTGAGCTCCTACAATGAGCAGTTCTTC
CDR3: CASSLEFLSSYNEQFF

D: NA
size: NA
V: TRBV15
J: TRBJ2-7
DNA: TGTGCCACCAGCAGAGGAACAGGGTACTACGAGCAGTACTTC
CDR3: CATSRGTGYYEQYF

D: NA
size: NA
V: TRBV11-2
J: TRBJ1-1
DNA: TGTGCCAGCAGCTTACAGATGAACACTGAAGCTTTCTTT
CDR3: CASSLQMNTEAFF

D: TRBD2
size: once
V: TRBV4-2
J: TRBJ2-7
DNA: TGTGCCAGCAGCCAAGGTGGGACTAGAGGCTACGAGCAGTACTTC
CDR3: CASSQGGTRGYEQYF

D: NA
size: NA
V: TRBV19
J: TRBJ1-2
DNA: TGTGCCAGTAGTCTCTCCGGCCGAGAGGGCTACACCTTC
CDR3: CASSLSGREGYTF

D: NA
size: NA
V: TRBV30
J: TRBJ1-5
DNA: TGTGCCTGGAGTACCGGGACTGAGAGGGAGCATTTT
CDR3: CAWSTGTEREHF

D: NA
size: NA
V: TRBV3-1/TRBV3-2
J: TRBJ2-1
DNA: TGTGCCAGCAGCCAAATGGCCGCGCGCGAGCAGTTCTTC
CDR3: CASSQMAAREQFF